One and the same sample provided the 9 T cell receptor beta chains below, sequenced in a study of blood T cell repertoires in COVID-19. The assay was immunoSEQ multiplex PCR, and TCRdb's table has in-frame clones only and misses some. The sample contains about 180,000 clones, 88% of which appear only once. Material for sequencing was PBMCs or T cells enriched from blood (not recorded which). Receptors originate from a woman aged 18-30 years who had recovered from COVID-19.

The genes are TRBV29-1 and TRBJ1-1; D is possibly TRBD1 (6 bases). Per the germline V gene, CDR1 is SQVTM and CDR2 is ANQGSEA. V lost 5 bases and J 1 base, leaving 8 bases between the germline ends. The length of the CDR3 is 12 residues. This chain's CDR3 is CSVRGGNTEAFF. CDR3 bases: TGCAGCGTTAGGGGGGGGAACACTGAAGCTTTCTTT.

This clone appeared a few times. This chain links TRBV21-1 with TRBJ2-7; the table assigns TRBD2, which was not confirmed against the DNA. TRBV21-1 corresponds to a pseudogene. There are 19 residues in the CDR3. CDR3 protein: CASSNGLAGATFSSYEQYF. CDR3 DNA: TGTGCCAGCAGCAATGGTTTGGCTGGAGCAACTTTCTCAAGCTACGAGCAGTACTTC.

V and J are TRBV7-9 and TRBJ1-2; D uncertain. From germline, CDR1 is SEHNR and CDR2 FQNEAQ (reference sequence). The CDR3 runs 15 residues. V shed 2 bases and J shed 0 bases, with 10 bases lying between them. CDR3: CASSLLQISNYGYTF. The CDR3 bases are TGTGCCAGCAGCTTACTCCAGATCTCTAACTATGGCTACACCTTC.

This clone was seen a single time. The rearrangement uses TRBV5-8 and TRBJ1-2; TRBD1 might be the D (6 bases). There are 15 residues in the CDR3. V dropped 0 bases and J dropped 4 bases, with 13 bases sitting between them. Germline lookup yields CDR1 SGHTS and CDR2 YDEGEE. In DNA form, the CDR3 reads TGTGCCAGCAGCTTGGAGATAGGACAGATCTATGGCTACACCTTC. It is translated as CASSLEIGQIYGYTF.

The chain has TRBV7-2 and TRBJ2-5; D unresolved. The CDR3 runs to 13 residues. Germline loops: CDR1 SGHTA, CDR2 FQGNSA. V gave up 5 bases and J gave up 0 bases, with 7 bases separating them. CDR3: CASSLPYQETQYF. CDR3 bases: TGTGCCAGCAGCCTACCCTACCAAGAGACCCAGTACTTC.

This chain links TRBV7-9 with TRBJ2-1; the match to TRBD2 covers 10 bases. V shed 4 bases, J shed 8 bases, and the junction held 11 bases outside the gene matches. The CDR3 covers 16 residues. The germline gives CDR1 SEHNR, CDR2 FQNEAQ (reference sequence). CDR3: CASSYLAGALRHEQFF. Written as DNA, the CDR3 is TGTGCCAGCAGCTACCTAGCGGGGGCGCTCAGGCATGAGCAGTTCTTC. Drawing the rest from reference TRBV7-9 and TRBJ2-1, the complete variable domain is DTGVSQNPRHKITKRGQNVTFRCDPISEHNRLYWYRQTLGQGPEFLTYFQNEAQLEKSRLLSDRFSAERPKGSFSTLEIQRTEQGDSAMYLCASSYLAGALRHEQFFGPGTRLTVL.

The chain has TRBV24-1 and TRBJ2-7; 7 bases map to TRBD1. The germline gives CDR1 KGHDR, CDR2 SFDVKD. J gave up 7 bases and V 9 bases, and 8 bases lay outside the gene matches. The CDR3 extends over 12 amino acids. CDR3 sequence (DNA): TGTGCCACCCTAACGACAGGGAATGAGCAGTACTTC. This codes for CATLTTGNEQYF.

V is TRBV7-2 and J is TRBJ2-1; 8 bases map to TRBD2. CDR3 length: 15 amino acids. With V trimmed by 0 bases and J by 3 bases, 1 base remained unmatched. In germline, CDR1 is SGHTA, CDR2 FQGNSA. For the CDR3, the DNA is TGTGCCAGCAGCTTAGCTAGCGGGGTCTACAATGAGCAGTTCTTC. This translates into CASSLASGVYNEQFF.

Concerning this clone: Additional DNA sequences in this sample encode the identical CDR3. This sequence joins TRBV6-5 and TRBJ1-1; a weak D match, TRBD1 (6 bases). Germline loops: CDR1 MNHEY, CDR2 SVGAGI. V shed 2 bases and J shed 2 bases, with 12 bases lying between them. The CDR3 covers 15 residues. CDR3 DNA: TGTGCCAGCAGTTACCCCGGACAGAAAAACACTGAAGCTTTCTTT. This encodes CASSYPGQKNTEAFF.